Sequencing of this TCR beta chain was carried out in a study of cytomegalovirus exposure and HLA in healthy donors. Whole-study findings and limits: The study listed 164 cytomegalovirus-associated TCR beta chains.

The CDR3 sequence is 16 residues long. The V gene's germline CDR1 is GTSNPN and CDR2 SVGIG (reference sequence). Trimming took 0 bases from V and 2 from J, leaving 17 bases between them. Using immunoSEQ multiplex PCR, the repertoire was profiled, and TCRdb retains in-frame clones only, with some absent. The repertoire includes about 330,000 clones, roughly 90% of them detected once, and roughly 1.2% sits in the top ten. This clone was found a few times. Its specificity is not known. This chain uses TRBV30 with TRBJ2-7; D perhaps matches TRBD2 (6 bases). The sequencing input was PBMCs. The origin of this receptor is a woman in her 30s in good health and CMV-seropositive. CDR3 region: CAWSVPRGERAYEQYF. For the CDR3, the DNA is TGTGCCTGGAGTGTACCCCGCGGGGAAAGAGCCTACGAGCAGTACTTC.